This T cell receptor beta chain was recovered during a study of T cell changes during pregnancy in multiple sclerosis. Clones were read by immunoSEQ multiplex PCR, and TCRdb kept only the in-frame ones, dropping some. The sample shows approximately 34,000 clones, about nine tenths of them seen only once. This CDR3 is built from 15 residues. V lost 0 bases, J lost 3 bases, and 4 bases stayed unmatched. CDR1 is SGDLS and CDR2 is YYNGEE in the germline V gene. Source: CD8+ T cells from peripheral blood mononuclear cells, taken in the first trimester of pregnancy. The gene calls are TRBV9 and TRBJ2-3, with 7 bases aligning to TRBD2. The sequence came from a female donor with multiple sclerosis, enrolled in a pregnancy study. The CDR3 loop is CASSVEGTMTDTQYF. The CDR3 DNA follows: TGTGCCAGCAGCGTAGAAGGGACTATGACAGATACGCAGTATTTT.